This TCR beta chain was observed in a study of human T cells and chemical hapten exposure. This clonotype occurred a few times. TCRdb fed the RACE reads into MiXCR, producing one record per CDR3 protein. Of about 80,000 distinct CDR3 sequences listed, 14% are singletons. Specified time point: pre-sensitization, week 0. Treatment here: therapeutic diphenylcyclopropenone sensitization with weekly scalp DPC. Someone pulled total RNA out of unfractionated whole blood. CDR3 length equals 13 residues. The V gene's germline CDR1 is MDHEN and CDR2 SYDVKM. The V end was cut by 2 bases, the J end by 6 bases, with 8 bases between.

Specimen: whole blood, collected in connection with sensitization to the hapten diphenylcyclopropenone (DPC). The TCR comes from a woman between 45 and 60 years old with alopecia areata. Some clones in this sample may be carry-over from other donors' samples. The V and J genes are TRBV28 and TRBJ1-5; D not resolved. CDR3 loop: CASSLGYGQPQHF. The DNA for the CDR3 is TGTGCCAGCAGTTTAGGTTACGGTCAGCCCCAGCATTTT. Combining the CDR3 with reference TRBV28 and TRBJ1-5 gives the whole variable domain DVKVTQSSRYLVKRTGEKVFLECVQDMDHENMFWYRQDPGLGLRLIYFSYDVKMKEKGDIPEGYSVSREKKERFSLILESASTNQTSMYLCASSLGYGQPQHFGDGTRLSIL.